This record looks at one T cell receptor beta chain sequence and its context. Sequenced by immunoSEQ multiplex PCR; TCRdb stores in-frame clones only, minus some. The sample carries a few hundred thousand clones, 80% to 90% recorded once. The sample originates from a study of blood T cell repertoires in COVID-19. The overall study: The United States, Italy and Spain were the sources of the acute and convalescent COVID-19 samples. PBMCs, B-cell-depleted T cells, or T cells provided the cDNA or gDNA that made up the material.

Study members were between 18 and 89 years old and lived in 25 or so US regions. In assigning cohorts, the study relied on participant-reported clinical history. This TCR was recovered from a man aged 40-49 years who had recovered from COVID-19. The sequenced material came from PBMCs or T cells enriched from blood (not recorded which).

Here the CDR3 reads CASSLVPRPNSEQYF. DNA for the CDR3: TGTGCCAGCAGCTTAGTCCCCCGACCTAACAGCGAGCAGTACTTC. V gene TRBV7-2 combines with J gene TRBJ2-7; D remains ambiguous. The CDR3 runs 15 residues. Germline V gene lookup returns CDR1 SGHTA and CDR2 FQGNSA. The V end lost 1 base, the J end lost 6 bases, and 16 bases lay between the germline ends.